Listed below are T cell receptor beta chains from one sample, sequenced in a study of blood T cell repertoires in COVID-19. The repertoire was sequenced with immunoSEQ multiplex PCR; TCRdb's copy has only in-frame clones and lacks some. The repertoire consists of some 360,000 clones, with around nine tenths occurring once and the leading ten covering approximately 4.1%. Sequenced input: peripheral blood. The receptor set was obtained from a woman in her sixties or seventies with COVID-19, enrolled during active disease. The CDR3 runs from the conserved cysteine through the conserved F or W. Fields, in order: V gene, J gene, clone size, D gene, CDR3 protein, CDR3 DNA. A D gene is named only where the DNA matches it firmly. Clone size is shown for a subset of rows, as once, few, many or a class of expanded clone.

v_call: TRBV11-2
j_call: TRBJ2-3
clone_size: once
d_call: -
cdr3_aa: CASSLMSLRTDTQYF
cdr3_nt: TGTGCCAGCAGCTTAATGAGTCTTCGCACAGATACGCAGTATTTT

v_call: TRBV28
j_call: TRBJ1-1
clone_size: few
d_call: -
cdr3_aa: CASSSPNAIQSEAFF
cdr3_nt: TGTGCCAGCAGTTCGCCCAATGCTATCCAATCTGAAGCTTTCTTT

v_call: TRBV7-9
j_call: TRBJ1-5
clone_size: -
d_call: TRBD1
cdr3_aa: CASSLARDRGSQPQHF
cdr3_nt: TGTGCCAGCAGCTTAGCGCGGGACAGGGGTTCTCAGCCCCAGCATTTT

v_call: TRBV5-6
j_call: TRBJ1-2
clone_size: -
d_call: TRBD1
cdr3_aa: CASSGTGEVYGYTF
cdr3_nt: TGTGCCAGCAGCGGGACAGGGGAGGTCTATGGCTACACCTTC

v_call: TRBV5-1
j_call: TRBJ1-6
clone_size: -
d_call: TRBD1
cdr3_aa: CASSPGTGNNSPLHF
cdr3_nt: TGCGCCAGCAGCCCCGGGACAGGCAATAATTCACCCCTCCACTTT

v_call: TRBV21-1
j_call: TRBJ2-3
clone_size: -
d_call: -
cdr3_aa: CASSRNRVDTQYF
cdr3_nt: TGTGCCAGCAGCAGAAACAGGGTAGATACGCAGTATTTT

v_call: TRBV3-1/TRBV3-2
j_call: TRBJ1-5
clone_size: -
d_call: TRBD1
cdr3_aa: CASSPYTGGVQPQHF
cdr3_nt: TGTGCCAGCAGCCCGTATACAGGGGGTGTACAGCCCCAGCATTTT

v_call: TRBV3-1/TRBV3-2
j_call: TRBJ2-7
clone_size: once
d_call: TRBD2
cdr3_aa: CASSTSGGYEQYF
cdr3_nt: TGTGCCAGCAGTACTAGCGGGGGCTACGAGCAGTACTTC

v_call: TRBV19
j_call: TRBJ1-5
clone_size: -
d_call: -
cdr3_aa: CASSVPGASNQPQHF
cdr3_nt: TGTGCCAGTAGTGTGCCAGGGGCTAGCAATCAGCCCCAGCATTTT

v_call: TRBV11-2
j_call: TRBJ1-2
clone_size: -
d_call: -
cdr3_aa: CASSLGEYGYTF
cdr3_nt: TGTGCCAGCAGCTTAGGAGAATATGGCTACACCTTC

v_call: TRBV9
j_call: TRBJ2-7
clone_size: once
d_call: -
cdr3_aa: CASSPRWGPGYEQYF
cdr3_nt: TGTGCCAGCAGCCCTCGATGGGGGCCGGGCTACGAGCAGTACTTC

v_call: TRBV5-5
j_call: TRBJ2-7
clone_size: -
d_call: -
cdr3_aa: CASSLGRNRRELYEQYF
cdr3_nt: TGTGCCAGCAGCTTGGGGAGGAACCGAAGGGAGTTATACGAGCAGTACTTC

v_call: TRBV2
j_call: TRBJ2-3
clone_size: -
d_call: -
cdr3_aa: CASSDGYLGGDTQYF
cdr3_nt: TGTGCCAGCAGTGATGGCTACCTCGGGGGAGATACGCAGTATTTT

v_call: TRBV6-9
j_call: TRBJ2-3
clone_size: -
d_call: TRBD2
cdr3_aa: CASPRSRGVTDTQYF
cdr3_nt: TGTGCCAGCCCCCGGAGTCGGGGGGTCACAGATACGCAGTATTTT

v_call: TRBV9
j_call: TRBJ1-5
clone_size: -
d_call: -
cdr3_aa: CASSVAQPGTTYGNQPQHF
cdr3_nt: TGTGCCAGCAGCGTAGCTCAACCCGGGACAACCTATGGCAATCAGCCCCAGCATTTT

v_call: TRBV28
j_call: TRBJ1-5
clone_size: -
d_call: -
cdr3_aa: CASRTDSSNQPQHF
cdr3_nt: TGTGCCAGCAGAACCGACAGTAGCAATCAGCCCCAGCATTTT

v_call: TRBV6-6
j_call: TRBJ1-3
clone_size: -
d_call: -
cdr3_aa: CASSPYQTGHASGKGNTIYF
cdr3_nt: TGTGCCAGCAGCCCCTACCAGACAGGTCACGCATCGGGTAAAGGAAACACCATATATTTT

v_call: TRBV28
j_call: TRBJ2-5
clone_size: -
d_call: TRBD1
cdr3_aa: CASSPYSRTGKLEETQYF
cdr3_nt: TGTGCCAGCAGCCCCTACTCCCGGACAGGGAAGTTGGAAGAGACCCAGTACTTC

v_call: TRBV15
j_call: TRBJ1-2
clone_size: -
d_call: TRBD1
cdr3_aa: CATSRGQGAINYGYTF
cdr3_nt: TGTGCCACCAGCAGAGGGCAGGGGGCGATTAACTATGGCTACACCTTC

v_call: TRBV5-6
j_call: TRBJ1-2
clone_size: -
d_call: -
cdr3_aa: CASNKIFRGMDYGYTF
cdr3_nt: TGTGCCAGCAACAAGATCTTCAGGGGCATGGACTATGGCTACACCTTC

v_call: TRBV30
j_call: TRBJ1-4
clone_size: -
d_call: -
cdr3_aa: CAWGGFIGVNEKLFF
cdr3_nt: TGTGCCTGGGGGGGTTTTATAGGGGTCAATGAAAAACTGTTTTTT

v_call: TRBV2
j_call: TRBJ1-5
clone_size: once
d_call: -
cdr3_aa: CASSGRQNQPQHF
cdr3_nt: TGTGCCAGCAGTGGGCGGCAAAATCAGCCCCAGCATTTT

v_call: TRBV25-1
j_call: TRBJ1-6
clone_size: -
d_call: -
cdr3_aa: CASNQGRSPLHF
cdr3_nt: TGTGCCAGCAACCAGGGAAGGTCACCCCTCCACTTT

v_call: TRBV5-8
j_call: TRBJ1-1
clone_size: -
d_call: -
cdr3_aa: CASSPGLEAFF
cdr3_nt: TGTGCCAGCAGCCCAGGACTTGAAGCTTTCTTT

v_call: TRBV14
j_call: TRBJ1-2
clone_size: -
d_call: TRBD1
cdr3_aa: CASSLTFRDRDGYTF
cdr3_nt: TGTGCCAGCAGCCTCACCTTCCGGGACAGGGACGGCTACACCTTC

v_call: TRBV6-5
j_call: TRBJ1-2
clone_size: -
d_call: TRBD1
cdr3_aa: CASRQDRPRRGYTF
cdr3_nt: TGTGCCAGCAGACAGGACAGGCCGCGGCGAGGCTACACCTTC

v_call: TRBV6-5
j_call: TRBJ1-2
clone_size: once
d_call: -
cdr3_aa: CASRTVKGSYTF
cdr3_nt: TGTGCCAGCAGGACAGTGAAAGGGAGCTACACCTTC

v_call: TRBV5-1
j_call: TRBJ1-1
clone_size: -
d_call: -
cdr3_aa: CASSLEASATEAFF
cdr3_nt: TGCGCCAGCAGCTTGGAAGCTAGCGCCACTGAAGCTTTCTTT

v_call: TRBV7-8
j_call: TRBJ2-3
clone_size: -
d_call: -
cdr3_aa: CATPPRGGRGMVTDTQYF
cdr3_nt: TGTGCCACTCCGCCCCGGGGTGGTCGGGGGATGGTAACAGATACGCAGTATTTT

v_call: TRBV7-2
j_call: TRBJ2-2
clone_size: -
d_call: -
cdr3_aa: CASSLVASYTGELFF
cdr3_nt: TGTGCCAGCAGCTTAGTCGCTAGCTACACCGGGGAGCTGTTTTTT

v_call: TRBV4-1
j_call: TRBJ1-1
clone_size: few
d_call: -
cdr3_aa: CASSQDRGVNTEAFF
cdr3_nt: TGCGCCAGCAGCCAAGATCGCGGGGTTAATACTGAAGCTTTCTTT

v_call: TRBV15
j_call: TRBJ1-3
clone_size: -
d_call: -
cdr3_aa: CATSRAGFSGNTIYF
cdr3_nt: TGTGCCACCAGCAGAGCAGGGTTCTCTGGAAACACCATATATTTT

v_call: TRBV5-6
j_call: TRBJ1-4
clone_size: once
d_call: TRBD1
cdr3_aa: CASSNRDRGRNEKLFF
cdr3_nt: TGTGCCAGCAGCAACCGGGACAGGGGAAGAAATGAAAAACTGTTTTTT

v_call: TRBV19
j_call: TRBJ1-5
clone_size: -
d_call: -
cdr3_aa: CASSVRGQPQHF
cdr3_nt: TGTGCCAGTAGTGTCCGGGGTCAGCCCCAGCATTTT

v_call: TRBV19
j_call: TRBJ1-4
clone_size: -
d_call: -
cdr3_aa: CASSRQEKLFF
cdr3_nt: TGTGCCAGTAGCAGGCAGGAAAAACTGTTTTTT

v_call: TRBV9
j_call: TRBJ2-5
clone_size: -
d_call: TRBD2
cdr3_aa: CASSVGAGGLETQYF
cdr3_nt: TGTGCCAGCAGCGTAGGGGCGGGGGGGTTGGAGACCCAGTACTTC

v_call: TRBV3-1/TRBV3-2
j_call: TRBJ2-7
clone_size: few
d_call: -
cdr3_aa: CASSPTGYYEQYF
cdr3_nt: TGTGCCAGCAGCCCCACAGGATACTACGAGCAGTACTTC

v_call: TRBV27
j_call: TRBJ2-7
clone_size: -
d_call: TRBD2
cdr3_aa: CASSFGGGAAQYF
cdr3_nt: TGTGCCAGCAGTTTCGGCGGGGGGGCCGCGCAGTACTTC

v_call: TRBV27
j_call: TRBJ2-3
clone_size: -
d_call: -
cdr3_aa: CASSFGGRTDTQYF
cdr3_nt: TGTGCCAGCAGTTTCGGGGGGCGCACAGATACGCAGTATTTT

v_call: TRBV5-6
j_call: TRBJ1-2
clone_size: -
d_call: -
cdr3_aa: CASRDQGSGRYGYTF
cdr3_nt: TGTGCCAGCAGGGATCAGGGATCGGGCCGCTATGGCTACACCTTC

v_call: TRBV18
j_call: TRBJ2-1
clone_size: few
d_call: -
cdr3_aa: CASSPPAGSSYNEQFF
cdr3_nt: TGTGCCAGCTCACCACCGGCGGGCAGCTCCTACAATGAGCAGTTCTTC

v_call: TRBV4-2
j_call: TRBJ2-3
clone_size: -
d_call: TRBD2
cdr3_aa: CASSQEAGGRTDTQYF
cdr3_nt: TGTGCCAGCAGCCAAGAAGCGGGGGGACGCACAGATACGCAGTATTTT

v_call: TRBV2
j_call: TRBJ2-5
clone_size: -
d_call: -
cdr3_aa: CASSEAGVGETQYF
cdr3_nt: TGTGCCAGCAGTGAAGCAGGGGTGGGGGAGACCCAGTACTTC

v_call: TRBV5-1
j_call: TRBJ2-1
clone_size: -
d_call: TRBD2
cdr3_aa: CASSLAGGLAGGASYNEQFF
cdr3_nt: TGCGCCAGCAGCTTGGCTGGGGGACTAGCGGGGGGCGCCTCCTACAATGAGCAGTTCTTC

v_call: TRBV5-8
j_call: TRBJ2-1
clone_size: few
d_call: -
cdr3_aa: CASSLAFRGNEQFF
cdr3_nt: TGTGCCAGCAGCTTGGCCTTCAGGGGCAATGAGCAGTTCTTC

v_call: TRBV28
j_call: TRBJ1-1
clone_size: -
d_call: -
cdr3_aa: CASSLHGNTEAFF
cdr3_nt: TGTGCCAGCAGTTTACACGGGAACACTGAAGCTTTCTTT

v_call: TRBV2
j_call: TRBJ1-1
clone_size: -
d_call: TRBD1
cdr3_aa: CASSQLGQGIVKAFF
cdr3_nt: TGTGCCAGCAGTCAACTTGGACAGGGCATAGTTAAAGCTTTCTTT

v_call: TRBV6-6
j_call: TRBJ1-1
clone_size: -
d_call: -
cdr3_aa: CASKAGMNTEAFF
cdr3_nt: TGTGCCAGCAAGGCGGGAATGAACACTGAAGCTTTCTTT

v_call: TRBV11-3
j_call: TRBJ2-2
clone_size: -
d_call: -
cdr3_aa: CASSLDAGELFF
cdr3_nt: TGTGCCAGCAGCTTAGACGCCGGGGAGCTGTTTTTT

v_call: TRBV6-5
j_call: TRBJ2-5
clone_size: few
d_call: TRBD2
cdr3_aa: CASRGLARRETQYF
cdr3_nt: TGTGCCAGCCGAGGACTAGCTCGGCGAGAGACCCAGTACTTC

v_call: TRBV7-9
j_call: TRBJ2-1
clone_size: -
d_call: TRBD1
cdr3_aa: CASSLPERTGGSHEQFF
cdr3_nt: TGTGCCAGCAGCTTGCCCGAAAGGACAGGGGGCTCCCATGAGCAGTTCTTC

v_call: TRBV19
j_call: TRBJ2-3
clone_size: -
d_call: -
cdr3_aa: CASTLRGTAWGSTDTQYF
cdr3_nt: TGTGCCAGTACCCTCAGGGGAACAGCCTGGGGTTCCACAGATACGCAGTATTTT

v_call: TRBV10-3
j_call: TRBJ1-1
clone_size: -
d_call: -
cdr3_aa: CAISESSLLGAEAFF
cdr3_nt: TGTGCCATCAGTGAGTCGAGTCTACTTGGAGCTGAAGCTTTCTTT

v_call: TRBV29-1
j_call: TRBJ2-7
clone_size: -
d_call: TRBD1
cdr3_aa: CSVMRDRAEQYF
cdr3_nt: TGCAGCGTTATGAGGGACAGGGCCGAGCAGTACTTC

v_call: TRBV10-3
j_call: TRBJ1-6
clone_size: -
d_call: TRBD1
cdr3_aa: CAISGMKTGVNSPLHF
cdr3_nt: TGTGCCATCAGTGGAATGAAGACAGGGGTTAATTCACCCCTCCACTTT

v_call: TRBV4-1
j_call: TRBJ1-2
clone_size: few
d_call: TRBD1
cdr3_aa: CASSQDPRDRAGYTF
cdr3_nt: TGCGCCAGCAGCCAAGACCCCCGGGACAGGGCGGGCTACACCTTC

v_call: TRBV5-1
j_call: TRBJ1-2
clone_size: -
d_call: TRBD1
cdr3_aa: CASSPRTGLDGYTF
cdr3_nt: TGCGCCAGCAGCCCACGGACAGGGCTAGATGGCTACACCTTC

v_call: TRBV6-1
j_call: TRBJ1-2
clone_size: -
d_call: TRBD1
cdr3_aa: CASSEASGTASDGYTF
cdr3_nt: TGTGCCAGCAGTGAAGCGTCGGGGACAGCTTCAGATGGCTACACCTTC

v_call: TRBV27
j_call: TRBJ2-7
clone_size: few
d_call: TRBD1
cdr3_aa: CASSARQGGQYF
cdr3_nt: TGTGCCAGCAGTGCCAGACAGGGCGGGCAGTACTTC